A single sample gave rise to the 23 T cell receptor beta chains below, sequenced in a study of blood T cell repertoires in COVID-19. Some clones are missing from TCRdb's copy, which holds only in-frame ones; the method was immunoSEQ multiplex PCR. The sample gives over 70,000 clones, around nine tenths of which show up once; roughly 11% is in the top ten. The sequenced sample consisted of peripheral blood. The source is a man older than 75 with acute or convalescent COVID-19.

The CDR3 sequence is CASSPRQGLNTEAFF. The CDR3 region has the DNA TGTGCCAGCAGCCCTAGACAGGGGTTGAACACTGAAGCTTTCTTT. The genes are TRBV11-2 and TRBJ1-1; 8 nucleotides align to TRBD1. There are 15 residues in the CDR3. Germline loops: CDR1 SGHAT, CDR2 FQNNGV. Trimming took 5 bases from V and 0 from J; bases not matched to a gene: 5.

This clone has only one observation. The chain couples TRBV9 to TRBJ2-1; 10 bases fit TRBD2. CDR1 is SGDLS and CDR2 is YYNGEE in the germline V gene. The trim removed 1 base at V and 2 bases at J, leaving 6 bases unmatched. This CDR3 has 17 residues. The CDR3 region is CASSVTSGAAPYNEQFF. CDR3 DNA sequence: TGTGCCAGCAGCGTAACTAGCGGGGCAGCTCCCTACAATGAGCAGTTCTTC.

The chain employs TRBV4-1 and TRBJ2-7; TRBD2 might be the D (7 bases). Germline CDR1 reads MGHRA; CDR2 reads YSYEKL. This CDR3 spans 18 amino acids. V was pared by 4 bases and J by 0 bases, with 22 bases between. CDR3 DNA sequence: TGCGCCAGCAGCCCAGGCTGGGGGGGCGGGGGCGTCTCCTACGAGCAGTACTTC. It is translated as CASSPGWGGGGVSYEQYF.

CDR3 nucleotides: TGCGCCAGCAGCGATGGACAGAGCCCTTCTAACTATGGCTACACCTTC. Its translation is CASSDGQSPSNYGYTF. The J gene is TRBJ1-2, the V gene TRBV5-1; D is possibly TRBD1 (6 bases). The CDR3 contains 16 residues. Germline V gene data show CDR1 as SGHRS and CDR2 as YFSETQ. V shed 4 bases and J shed 0 bases, with 16 bases lying between them.

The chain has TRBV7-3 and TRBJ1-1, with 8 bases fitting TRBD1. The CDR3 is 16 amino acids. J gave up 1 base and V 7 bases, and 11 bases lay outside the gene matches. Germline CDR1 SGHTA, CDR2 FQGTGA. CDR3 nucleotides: TGTGCCAGCAAGAGAGGGACAGGTCTTCCGAACACTGAAGCTTTCTTT. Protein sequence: CASKRGTGLPNTEAFF.

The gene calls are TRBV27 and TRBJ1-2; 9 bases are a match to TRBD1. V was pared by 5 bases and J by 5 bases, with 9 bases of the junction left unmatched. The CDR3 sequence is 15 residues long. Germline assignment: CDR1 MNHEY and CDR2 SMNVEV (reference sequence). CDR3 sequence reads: CASSPWTGETYGYTF. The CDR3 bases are TGTGCCAGCAGTCCTTGGACAGGGGAAACTTATGGCTACACCTTC.

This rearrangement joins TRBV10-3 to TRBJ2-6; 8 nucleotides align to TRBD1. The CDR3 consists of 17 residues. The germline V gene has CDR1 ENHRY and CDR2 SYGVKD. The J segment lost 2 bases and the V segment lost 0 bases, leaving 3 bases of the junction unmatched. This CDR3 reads CAISESSRGPGANVLTF. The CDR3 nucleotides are TGTGCCATCAGTGAGTCGAGCAGGGGGCCTGGGGCCAACGTCCTGACTTTC.

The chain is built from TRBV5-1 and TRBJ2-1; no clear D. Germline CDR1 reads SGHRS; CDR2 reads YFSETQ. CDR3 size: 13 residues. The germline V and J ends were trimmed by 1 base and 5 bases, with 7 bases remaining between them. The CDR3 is CASSLFGNNEQFF. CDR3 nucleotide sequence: TGCGCCAGCAGCTTGTTCGGTAACAATGAGCAGTTCTTC. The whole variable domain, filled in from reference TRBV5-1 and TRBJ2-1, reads KAGVTQTPRYLIKTRGQQVTLSCSPISGHRSVSWYQQTPGQGLQFLFEYFSETQRNKGNFPGRFSGRQFSNSRSEMNVSTLELGDSALYLCASSLFGNNEQFFGPGTRLTVL.

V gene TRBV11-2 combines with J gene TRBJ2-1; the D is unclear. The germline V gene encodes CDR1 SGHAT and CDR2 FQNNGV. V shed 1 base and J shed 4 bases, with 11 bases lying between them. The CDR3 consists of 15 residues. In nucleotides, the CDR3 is TGTGCCAGCAGCTTAGGGCTAGTGCGTTACAATGAGCAGTTCTTC. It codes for CASSLGLVRYNEQFF.

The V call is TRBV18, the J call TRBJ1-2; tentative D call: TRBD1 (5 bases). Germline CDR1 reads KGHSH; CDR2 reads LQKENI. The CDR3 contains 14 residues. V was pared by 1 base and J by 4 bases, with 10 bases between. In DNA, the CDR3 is TGTGCCAGCTCACCACGTCGACAGATCTATGGCTACACCTTC. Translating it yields CASSPRRQIYGYTF.

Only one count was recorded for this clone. DNA for the CDR3: TGCAGTGCTAGAGGTGGACTAGCGCCGTTCTTC. Translating gives CSARGGLAPFF. The chain employs TRBV20-1 and TRBJ2-1, with 9 bases matching TRBD2. Losses at the gene ends were 1 base for V and 15 bases for J; bases not matched to a gene: 4. Per germline, CDR1 DFQATT and CDR2 SNEGSKA (reference sequence). The CDR3 runs 11 residues.

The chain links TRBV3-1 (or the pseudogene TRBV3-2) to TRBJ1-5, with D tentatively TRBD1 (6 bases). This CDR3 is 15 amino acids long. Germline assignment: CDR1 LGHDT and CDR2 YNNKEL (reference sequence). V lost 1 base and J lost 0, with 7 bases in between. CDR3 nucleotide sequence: TGTGCCAGCAGCCAAGGACAGGATAGCAATCAGCCCCAGCATTTT. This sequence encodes CASSQGQDSNQPQHF.

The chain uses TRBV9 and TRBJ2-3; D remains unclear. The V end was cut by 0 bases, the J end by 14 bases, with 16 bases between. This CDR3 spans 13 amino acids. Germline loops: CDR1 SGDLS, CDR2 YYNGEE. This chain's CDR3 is CASSVDLTTDLYF. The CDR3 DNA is TGTGCCAGCAGCGTAGATTTGACAACCGACCTGTATTTT.

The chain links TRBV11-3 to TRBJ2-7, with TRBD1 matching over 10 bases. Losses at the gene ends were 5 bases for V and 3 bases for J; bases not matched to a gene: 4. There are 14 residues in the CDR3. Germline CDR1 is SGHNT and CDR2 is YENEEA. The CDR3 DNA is TGTGCCAGCAGCCCGGGACAGGGGTTCTACGAGCAGTACTTC. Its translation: CASSPGQGFYEQYF.

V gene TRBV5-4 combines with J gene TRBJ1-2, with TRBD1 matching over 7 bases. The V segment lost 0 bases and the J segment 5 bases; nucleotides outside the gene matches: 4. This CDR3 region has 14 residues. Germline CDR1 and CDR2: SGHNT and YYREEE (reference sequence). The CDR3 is CASSLGGQLYGYTF. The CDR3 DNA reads TGTGCCAGCAGCTTGGGGGGACAGCTGTATGGCTACACCTTC.

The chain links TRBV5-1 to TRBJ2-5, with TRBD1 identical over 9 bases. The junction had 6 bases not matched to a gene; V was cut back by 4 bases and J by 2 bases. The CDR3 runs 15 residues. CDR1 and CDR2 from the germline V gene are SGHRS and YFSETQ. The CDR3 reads CASSRKTGGQETQYF. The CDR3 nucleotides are TGCGCCAGCAGCAGGAAGACAGGGGGACAAGAGACCCAGTACTTC.

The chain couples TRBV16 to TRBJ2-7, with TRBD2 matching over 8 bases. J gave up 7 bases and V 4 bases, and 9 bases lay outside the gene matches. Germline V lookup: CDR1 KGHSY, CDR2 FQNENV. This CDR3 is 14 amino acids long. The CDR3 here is CASSLEAGAGEQYF. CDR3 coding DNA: TGTGCCAGCAGCCTTGAAGCGGGAGCGGGAGAGCAGTACTTC.

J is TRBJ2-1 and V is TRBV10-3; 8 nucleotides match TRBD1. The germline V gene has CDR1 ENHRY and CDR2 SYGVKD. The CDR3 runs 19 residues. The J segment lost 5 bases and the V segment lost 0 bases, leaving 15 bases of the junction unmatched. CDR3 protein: CAISESQIHSGGRNNEQFF. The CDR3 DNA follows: TGTGCCATCAGTGAGTCGCAAATCCATTCAGGGGGCAGGAACAATGAGCAGTTCTTC.

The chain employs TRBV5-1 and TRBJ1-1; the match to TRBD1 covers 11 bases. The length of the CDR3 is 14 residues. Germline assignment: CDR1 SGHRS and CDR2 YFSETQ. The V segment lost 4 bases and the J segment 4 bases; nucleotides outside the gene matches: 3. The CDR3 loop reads CASSPGTGGTEAFF. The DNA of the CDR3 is TGCGCCAGCAGCCCCGGGACAGGGGGCACTGAAGCTTTCTTT.

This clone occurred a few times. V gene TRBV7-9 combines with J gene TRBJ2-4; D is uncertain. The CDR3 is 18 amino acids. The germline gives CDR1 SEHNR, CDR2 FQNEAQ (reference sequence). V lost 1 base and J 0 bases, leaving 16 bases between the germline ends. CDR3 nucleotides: TGTGCCAGCAGCTTAGAAGCCGTCACCTCACTAGCCAAAAACATTCAGTACTTC. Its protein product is CASSLEAVTSLAKNIQYF.

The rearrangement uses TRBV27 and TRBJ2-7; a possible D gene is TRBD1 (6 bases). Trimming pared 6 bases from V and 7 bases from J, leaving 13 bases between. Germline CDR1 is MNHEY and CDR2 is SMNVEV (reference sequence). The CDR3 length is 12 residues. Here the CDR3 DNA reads TGTGCCAGCAGCATGACAGGTCTAGAGCAGTACTTC. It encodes CASSMTGLEQYF.

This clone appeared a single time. CDR3 sequence reads: CASGVAGGSYNEQFF. The CDR3 region has the DNA TGTGCTAGTGGAGTTGCGGGAGGGTCTTACAATGAGCAGTTCTTC. The chain couples TRBV12-5 to TRBJ2-1; 9 bases are a match to TRBD2. The V gene end was trimmed by 6 bases and the J gene end by 4 bases; junction bases not matched to a gene: 7. The CDR3 contains 15 residues. From germline, CDR1 is LGHNT and CDR2 FRNRAP.

CDR3 DNA: TGTGCCAGCAGTTCCCAGGACAGGGGTGCCTACGAGCAGTACTTC. This encodes CASSSQDRGAYEQYF. V gene TRBV6-6 combines with J gene TRBJ2-7, with 9 bases identical to TRBD1. V gave up 4 bases and J gave up 2 bases; unmatched junction bases: 6. The CDR3 runs 15 residues. The germline gives CDR1 MNHNY, CDR2 SVGAGI (reference sequence).